This section outlines one T cell receptor beta chain sequence together with its context. The antigen remains undetermined. Amplification used 60 Vbeta primers and 13 Jbeta primers. Some clones are missing from TCRdb's copy, which holds only in-frame ones; the method was immunoSEQ multiplex PCR. The sample totals fewer than 85,000 clones. This specimen belongs to a study of cytomegalovirus exposure and HLA in healthy donors. Overall study findings and caveats: There were some V segments, including TRBV6-2 and TRBV6-3, excluded as indistinguishable.

Healthy bone marrow donors made up the donor group. The germline V gene has CDR1 KGHSH and CDR2 LQKENI. The V end was cut by 8 bases, the J end by 3 bases, with 13 bases between. CDR3 length: 14 residues. This TCR derives from a man between 45 and 60 years old in good health and CMV-seropositive. Specimen: PBMCs. The chain employs TRBV18 and TRBJ2-2; tentative D call: TRBD1 (6 bases). For the CDR3, the DNA is TGTGCCAGCAAGACAGGCTCGGACACCGGGGAGCTGTTTTTT. Translating it yields CASKTGSDTGELFF.